These 29 T cell receptor beta chains share one sample of origin, sequenced in a study of shared T cell receptors in the human thymus. The table came from immunoSEQ multiplex PCR; TCRdb's copy has only in-frame clones and leaves some out. The table lists under 700,000 clones, around 82% of them singletons, with about 0.012% in the top ten. This sample was also put to use in a study of human thymus T cells.

Sequencing was carried out using thymocytes. The receptors originated from a boy younger than two with a congenital heart defect.

The chain couples TRBV5-1 to TRBJ2-5; 12 nucleotides line up with TRBD2. The CDR3 has 16 amino acids. The germline CDR1 and CDR2 sequences are SGHRS and YFSETQ. The junction had 13 bases not matched to a gene; V was cut back by 2 bases and J by 11 bases. The CDR3 nucleotides read TGCGCCAGCAGCTTTGGACTAGCGGGAAGTACCAAGAGGCAGTACTTC. It codes for CASSFGLAGSTKRQYF. Drawing the rest from reference TRBV5-1 and TRBJ2-5, the complete variable domain is KAGVTQTPRYLIKTRGQQVTLSCSPISGHRSVSWYQQTPGQGLQFLFEYFSETQRNKGNFPGRFSGRQFSNSRSEMNVSTLELGDSALYLCASSFGLAGSTKRQYFGPGTRLLVL.

This chain connects TRBV2 to TRBJ2-3, with TRBD2 matching over 10 bases. The germline CDR1 and CDR2 sequences are SNHLY and FYNNEI. The J segment lost 4 bases and the V segment lost 9 bases, leaving 7 bases of the junction unmatched. CDR3 length equals 14 residues. The chain's CDR3 is CASTEREGSDTQYF. CDR3 DNA sequence: TGTGCCAGTACAGAGCGGGAGGGCTCAGATACGCAGTATTTT.

This chain connects TRBV30 to TRBJ2-2; 12 bases match TRBD2. Germline assignment: CDR1 GTSNPN and CDR2 SVGIG (reference sequence). CDR3 size: 15 residues. Trimming took 3 bases from V and 6 from J; bases not matched to a gene: 5. For the CDR3, the DNA is TGTGCCTGGAGGGCTAGCGGGAGGGCCCCCGGGGAGCTGTTTTTT. The encoded protein is CAWRASGRAPGELFF.

A few counts support this clone. The chain links TRBV27 to TRBJ2-7, with D perhaps TRBD2 (5 bases). Between the trimmed V and J ends, which lost 3 bases and 3 bases, there was a span of 9 bases. CDR1 is MNHEY and CDR2 is SMNVEV in the germline V gene (reference sequence). CDR3 length: 13 amino acids. CDR3 nucleotide sequence: TGTGCCAGCAGTTTGGAGGAGGTCTACGAGCAGTACTTC. This encodes CASSLEEVYEQYF.

The chain has TRBV4-1 and TRBJ1-4; 10 bases are shared with TRBD1. CDR1 is MGHRA, CDR2 YSYEKL, per germline. V lost 0 bases, J lost 4 bases, and 8 bases stayed unmatched. The CDR3 covers 18 residues. The CDR3 coding sequence is TGCGCCAGCAGCCAAGATTGCACCGACAGGGGGCTTAATGAAAAACTGTTTTTT. This encodes CASSQDCTDRGLNEKLFF.

V usage is TRBV6-1 and J usage is TRBJ2-7; maybe TRBD2 (6 bases). The CDR3 extends over 12 amino acids. Germline CDR1 MNHNS, CDR2 SASEGT. The V gene lost 2 bases and the J gene lost 6 bases, with 8 bases spanning the gap. The CDR3 sequence is CASSELEGEQYF. The CDR3 bases are TGTGCCAGCAGTGAACTGGAGGGCGAGCAGTACTTC.

The chain employs TRBV7-2 and TRBJ2-3; 15 bases map to TRBD2. Per germline, CDR1 SGHTA and CDR2 FQGNSA. The CDR3 is 17 amino acids. V lost 5 bases and J lost 4; bases outside the gene matches: 7. The CDR3 DNA reads as TGTGCCAGCAGCCGGACTAGCGGGAGGGCCCAGGCAGATACGCAGTATTTT. Translation: CASSRTSGRAQADTQYF. Looking up the rest from reference TRBV7-2 and TRBJ2-3 gives the full variable domain: GAGVSQSPSNKVTEKGKDVELRCDPISGHTALYWYRQSLGQGLEFLIYFQGNSAPDKSGLPSDRFSAERTGGSVSTLTIQRTQQEDSAVYLCASSRTSGRAQADTQYFGPGTRLTVL.

The chain carries TRBV4-3 and TRBJ2-5; D is possibly TRBD2 (6 bases). CDR3 length equals 16 residues. Germline values: CDR1 LGHNA, CDR2 YSLEER. Trimming left V 2 bases short and J 4 bases short, with 17 bases between. The CDR3 region is CASSQQRGGPRETQYF. In DNA, the CDR3 is TGCGCCAGCAGCCAACAACGGGGAGGCCCGAGAGAGACCCAGTACTTC.

The sample holds a few counts of this clone. This chain links TRBV4-1 with TRBJ1-2; TRBD1 agrees at 11 bases. CDR1 and CDR2 (germline): MGHRA, YSYEKL. The V and J ends lost 4 bases and 1 base, in that order; junction bases with no gene match: 8. The CDR3 has 17 amino acids. CDR3 loop: CASSRGTGGPFNYGYTF. DNA for the CDR3: TGCGCCAGCAGCCGTGGGACAGGGGGGCCCTTTAACTATGGCTACACCTTC.

The table lists this clone with a few counts. For the CDR3, the DNA is TGTGCCAGCAGCCCGTGGACTAGCGGGAGGGGGTACGGGCAGTTCTTC. Protein sequence: CASSPWTSGRGYGQFF. This chain connects TRBV4-2 to TRBJ2-1; 15 nucleotides agree with TRBD2. The trim removed 4 bases at V and 12 bases at J, leaving 10 bases unmatched. CDR1 is LGHNA, CDR2 YNFKEQ, per germline. The CDR3 length is 16 residues.

The chain has TRBV5-1 and TRBJ2-7; 8 bases match TRBD1. The germline CDR1 and CDR2 sequences are SGHRS and YFSETQ. This CDR3 region has 14 residues. Trimming cost V 5 bases and J 6 bases; bases outside gene matches: 10. In DNA, the CDR3 is TGCGCCAGCAGATCCCGGGACAGGCTAGGCGAGCAGTACTTC. Protein sequence: CASRSRDRLGEQYF.

V usage is TRBV10-3 and J usage is TRBJ2-3; TRBD2 matches at 10 bases. The CDR3 covers 17 residues. The J segment lost 2 bases and the V segment lost 3 bases, leaving 8 bases of the junction unmatched. Germline lookup yields CDR1 ENHRY and CDR2 SYGVKD. CDR3 protein: CAISEAGGPPHTDTQYF. CDR3 DNA sequence: TGTGCCATCAGTGAAGCGGGAGGGCCACCTCACACAGATACGCAGTATTTT.

This chain joins TRBV5-1 and TRBJ1-2; TRBD1 agrees at 11 bases. The CDR3 contains 13 residues. Germline CDR1 is SGHRS and CDR2 is YFSETQ. The V segment lost 9 bases and the J segment 3 bases; nucleotides outside the gene matches: 4. CDR3 in DNA: TGCGCCACCGGACAGGGGGCCGACTATGGCTACACCTTC. Its translation: CATGQGADYGYTF. The full variable domain, rest sourced from reference TRBV5-1 and TRBJ1-2, is KAGVTQTPRYLIKTRGQQVTLSCSPISGHRSVSWYQQTPGQGLQFLFEYFSETQRNKGNFPGRFSGRQFSNSRSEMNVSTLELGDSALYLCATGQGADYGYTFGSGTRLTVV.

The V and J genes are TRBV28 and TRBJ1-4; D gene ambiguous. The CDR3 runs to 16 residues. Germline V gene data show CDR1 as MDHEN and CDR2 as SYDVKM. Trimming pared 4 bases from V and 2 bases from J, leaving 14 bases between. This chain's CDR3 is CASSSIKTTTNEKLFF. The CDR3 DNA reads as TGTGCCAGCAGTTCAATTAAGACAACGACTAATGAAAAACTGTTTTTT.

This chain uses TRBV12-5 with TRBJ1-4, with a possible D match to TRBD1 (6 bases). Per the germline V gene, CDR1 is LGHNT and CDR2 is FRNRAP. Trimming removed 5 bases at V and 4 bases at J, with 14 bases between. The CDR3 totals 15 residues. The CDR3 loop reads CASGRGEGGNEKLFF. CDR3 in DNA: TGTGCTAGTGGTAGGGGGGAGGGCGGTAATGAAAAACTGTTTTTT.

This chain uses TRBV9 with TRBJ2-1; possible D gene TRBD2, 6 bases. Germline CDR1 and CDR2: SGDLS and YYNGEE. This CDR3 spans 15 amino acids. The V gene lost 0 bases and the J gene lost 4 bases, with 11 bases spanning the gap. The CDR3 bases are TGTGCCAGCAGCGTAGCGGGAGAGGGTTACAATGAGCAGTTCTTC. Its protein is CASSVAGEGYNEQFF.

The chain employs TRBV4-2 and TRBJ2-1; 9 positions agree with TRBD2. CDR3 length: 20 amino acids. Germline CDR1 LGHNA, CDR2 YNFKEQ. Trimming took 0 bases from V and 7 from J; bases not matched to a gene: 19. CDR3 protein: CASSQDLGLAGIRVGNEQFF. CDR3 bases: TGTGCCAGCAGCCAAGATCTGGGCCTAGCGGGAATTAGGGTTGGTAATGAGCAGTTCTTC.

This chain links TRBV7-6 with TRBJ1-2; D might be TRBD1 (5 bases). The CDR3 covers 15 residues. Germline V gene lookup returns CDR1 SGHVS and CDR2 FNYEAQ. The V end lost 1 base, the J end lost 6 bases, and 15 bases lay between the germline ends. The CDR3 DNA follows: TGTGCCAGCAGCTTAGTTTGGGGGGGAGAGGATGGCTACACCTTC. This sequence encodes CASSLVWGGEDGYTF.

V usage is TRBV5-6 and J usage is TRBJ1-1; weak D call: TRBD1 (6 bases). Trimming stripped 4 bases from V and 0 bases from J, with 22 bases between. This CDR3 contains 18 residues. Germline CDR1 SGHDT, CDR2 YYEEEE. The CDR3 spells CASSKTWTEDPVNTEAFF. In DNA form, the CDR3 reads TGTGCCAGCAGCAAGACATGGACAGAAGACCCCGTGAACACTGAAGCTTTCTTT.

This clone was recorded once. The chain is built from TRBV7-9 and TRBJ2-7; 11 positions match TRBD2. V was pared by 4 bases and J by 3 bases, with 8 bases of the junction left unmatched. Germline-derived CDR1 and CDR2 are SEHNR and FQNEAQ (reference sequence). The CDR3 length is 16 residues. CDR3 loop: CASSSKGLAGLYEQYF. As DNA, the CDR3 is TGTGCCAGCAGCTCTAAAGGACTAGCGGGCCTCTACGAGCAGTACTTC.

The chain has TRBV29-1 and TRBJ2-1; 12 bases are a match to TRBD2. Germline values: CDR1 SQVTM, CDR2 ANQGSEA. V was pared by 4 bases and J by 6 bases, with 13 bases of the junction left unmatched. CDR3 length equals 17 residues. The CDR3 sequence is CSVGPSGRAKGTNEQFF. The CDR3 region has the DNA TGCAGCGTTGGCCCTAGCGGGAGGGCCAAGGGAACCAATGAGCAGTTCTTC.

The chain carries TRBV6-5 and TRBJ2-1, with 7 bases fitting TRBD1. The trim removed 0 bases at V and 3 bases at J, leaving 5 bases unmatched. The CDR3 runs 16 residues. Germline lookup yields CDR1 MNHEY and CDR2 SVGAGI. CDR3 sequence (DNA): TGTGCCAGCAGTTACTCACGACAGGGCGACTACAATGAGCAGTTCTTC. The encoded protein is CASSYSRQGDYNEQFF.

CDR3 sequence (DNA): TGTGCCAGCAGCCGCCAGGGGGCCCTCGTGAATATCGGCTACACCTTC. It translates to CASSRQGALVNIGYTF. The V gene is TRBV5-6, the J gene TRBJ1-2; 8 bases fit TRBD1. V lost 4 bases and J lost 8; bases outside the gene matches: 16. This CDR3 comprises 16 residues. The V gene's germline CDR1 is SGHDT and CDR2 YYEEEE.

This clone was seen a handful of times. The chain is built from TRBV5-1 and TRBJ2-5; the D gene is possibly TRBD2 (6 bases). V was trimmed by 3 bases and J by 2 bases, leaving 11 bases between them. Germline V CDR1 and CDR2: SGHRS, YFSETQ. The CDR3 loop spans 14 amino acids. In DNA, the CDR3 is TGCGCCAGCAGCTCGGCAGGGAGGCAAGAGACCCAGTACTTC. Its translation: CASSSAGRQETQYF. Based on the CDR3 plus reference TRBV5-1 and TRBJ2-5, the full variable domain is KAGVTQTPRYLIKTRGQQVTLSCSPISGHRSVSWYQQTPGQGLQFLFEYFSETQRNKGNFPGRFSGRQFSNSRSEMNVSTLELGDSALYLCASSSAGRQETQYFGPGTRLLVL.

This sequence joins TRBV27 and TRBJ1-2, with 8 bases aligning to TRBD1. Losses at the gene ends were 6 bases for V and 3 bases for J; bases not matched to a gene: 9. The CDR3 consists of 15 residues. CDR1 and CDR2 (germline): MNHEY, SMNVEV (reference sequence). CDR3 sequence (DNA): TGTGCCAGCAGAACGACAGGGGTGGGGGACTATGGCTACACCTTC. Translated: CASRTTGVGDYGYTF.

The gene calls are TRBV7-3 and TRBJ2-2; 7 bases are a match to TRBD2. In germline, CDR1 is SGHTA, CDR2 FQGTGA. Trimming at V came to 8 bases and at J to 9 bases, leaving 9 bases not matched to a gene. This CDR3 is 13 amino acids long. The CDR3 is CASSLRERRELFF. Here the CDR3 DNA reads TGTGCCAGCTCTTTGCGGGAGAGACGGGAGCTGTTTTTT.

The chain recombines TRBV30 with TRBJ1-1; 10 nucleotides agree with TRBD1. In germline, CDR1 is GTSNPN, CDR2 SVGIG (reference sequence). This CDR3 region has 15 residues. Trimming cost V 0 bases and J 3 bases; bases outside gene matches: 4. CDR3 nucleotides: TGTGCCTGGAGTGTAGGACAGGGGGAAGACACTGAAGCTTTCTTT. It is translated as CAWSVGQGEDTEAFF.

The chain employs TRBV27 and TRBJ1-4; 12 bases agree with TRBD1. This CDR3 contains 16 residues. With V trimmed by 4 bases and J by 6 bases, 6 bases remained unmatched. Germline CDR1 reads MNHEY; CDR2 reads SMNVEV (reference sequence). The CDR3 DNA reads as TGTGCCAGCAGTTCACCTAGGGACAGGGGGCATGAAAAACTGTTTTTT. Its translation is CASSSPRDRGHEKLFF.

The rearrangement uses TRBV28 and TRBJ2-1; 7 bases map to TRBD2. The CDR3 contains 16 residues. Germline V lookup: CDR1 MDHEN, CDR2 SYDVKM. After removal of 2 bases from V and 5 bases from J, the junction contained 9 bases not matched to a gene. The CDR3, as DNA: TGTGCCAGCAGTTTAGAATTGGGACTAAATAACAATGAGCAGTTCTTC. Amino acid sequence: CASSLELGLNNNEQFF.